This T cell receptor (beta chain) was recorded in a study of cytomegalovirus exposure and HLA in healthy donors. Overall study context: In an early release, HLA-typed donors contributed roughly 85 million unique TCR sequences.

V was trimmed by 2 bases and J by 3 bases, leaving 7 bases between them. Germline lookup yields CDR1 MNHNY and CDR2 SVGAGI (reference sequence). The CDR3 runs 13 residues. This PCR relied on a set of 60 Vbeta primers and 13 Jbeta primers. The assay was immunoSEQ multiplex PCR, and TCRdb's table has in-frame clones only and misses some. Here the sample spans over 70,000 clones, roughly 67% being singletons. In the case of this clone: Its antigen is not identified.

Study-level results: According to a later analysis, donors in an Asian-associated ancestry cluster reportedly had fewer N-insertions than the roughly 640-donor mean. Later analysis identified a missense DCLRE1C variant that was linked to TCR beta V- and J-gene trimming. It was reportedly the case that the classifier diagnosed cytomegalovirus status with high specificity and sensitivity.

The TCR was taken from a woman aged 45-60 years in good health and CMV-seropositive. V and J are TRBV6-6 and TRBJ1-2, with D tentatively TRBD1 (5 bases). What was sequenced was PBMCs. In nucleotides, the CDR3 is TGTGCCAGCAGTTACCCGACAGACTATGGCTACACCTTC. Translating gives CASSYPTDYGYTF.